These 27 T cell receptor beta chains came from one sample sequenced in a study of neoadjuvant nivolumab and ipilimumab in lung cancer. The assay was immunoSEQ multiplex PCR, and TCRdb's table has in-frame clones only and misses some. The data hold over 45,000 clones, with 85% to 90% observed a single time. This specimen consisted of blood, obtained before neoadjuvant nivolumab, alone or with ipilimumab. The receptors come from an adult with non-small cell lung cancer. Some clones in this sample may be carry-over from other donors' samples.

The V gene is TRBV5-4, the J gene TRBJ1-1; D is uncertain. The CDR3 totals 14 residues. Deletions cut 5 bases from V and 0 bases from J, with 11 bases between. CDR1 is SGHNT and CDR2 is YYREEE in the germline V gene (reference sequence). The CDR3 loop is CASRLVGVNTEAFF. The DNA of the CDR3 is TGTGCCAGCAGACTCGTCGGTGTGAACACTGAAGCTTTCTTT.

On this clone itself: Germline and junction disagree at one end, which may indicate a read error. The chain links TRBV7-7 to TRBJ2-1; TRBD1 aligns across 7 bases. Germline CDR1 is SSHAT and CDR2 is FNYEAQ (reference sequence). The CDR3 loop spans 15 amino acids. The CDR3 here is CASSPLDRVYNEQFF. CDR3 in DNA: TGTGCTAGCAGCCCTCTCGACAGGGTCTACAATGAGCAGTTCTTC.

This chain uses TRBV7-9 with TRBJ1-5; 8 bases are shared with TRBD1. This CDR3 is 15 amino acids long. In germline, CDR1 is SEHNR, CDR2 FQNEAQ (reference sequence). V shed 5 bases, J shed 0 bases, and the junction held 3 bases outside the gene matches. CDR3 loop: CASSGQGYSNQPQHF. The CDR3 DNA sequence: TGTGCCAGCAGCGGACAGGGTTATAGCAATCAGCCCCAGCATTTT.

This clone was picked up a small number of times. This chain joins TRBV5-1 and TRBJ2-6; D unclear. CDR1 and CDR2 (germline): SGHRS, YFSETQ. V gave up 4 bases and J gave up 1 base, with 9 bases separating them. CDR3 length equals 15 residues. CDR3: CASSPPFSGANVLTF. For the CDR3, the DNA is TGCGCCAGCAGCCCTCCGTTTTCTGGGGCCAACGTCCTGACTTTC. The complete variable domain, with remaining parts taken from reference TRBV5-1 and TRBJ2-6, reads KAGVTQTPRYLIKTRGQQVTLSCSPISGHRSVSWYQQTPGQGLQFLFEYFSETQRNKGNFPGRFSGRQFSNSRSEMNVSTLELGDSALYLCASSPPFSGANVLTFGAGSRLTVL.

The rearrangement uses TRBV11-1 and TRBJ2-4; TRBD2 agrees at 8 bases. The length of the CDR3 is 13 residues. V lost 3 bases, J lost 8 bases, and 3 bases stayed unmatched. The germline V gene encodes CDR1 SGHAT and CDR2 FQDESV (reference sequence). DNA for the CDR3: TGTGCCAGCAGCTTGCGGCGGGAGGACATTCAGTACTTC. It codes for CASSLRREDIQYF.

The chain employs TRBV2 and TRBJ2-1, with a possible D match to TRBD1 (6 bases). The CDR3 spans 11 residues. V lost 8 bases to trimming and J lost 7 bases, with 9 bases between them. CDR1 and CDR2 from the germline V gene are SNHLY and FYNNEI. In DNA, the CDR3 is TGTGCCAGCGACAGGTGGAATGAGCAGTTCTTC. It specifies CASDRWNEQFF.

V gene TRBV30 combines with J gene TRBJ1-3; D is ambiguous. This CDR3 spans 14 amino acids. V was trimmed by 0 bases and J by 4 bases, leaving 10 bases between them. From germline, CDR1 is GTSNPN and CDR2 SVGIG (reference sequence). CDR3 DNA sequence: TGTGCCTGGAGTGTCGGCGCGGGGGGAAACACCATATATTTT. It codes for CAWSVGAGGNTIYF.

CDR3 amino acids: CASSGQGGVQPQHF. For the CDR3, the DNA is TGTGCCAGCAGCGGTCAGGGTGGCGTGCAGCCCCAGCATTTT. This sequence joins TRBV7-9 and TRBJ1-5, with TRBD1 as a possible D gene (5 bases). V lost 5 bases and J lost 7, with 15 bases in between. Germline V gene lookup returns CDR1 SEHNR and CDR2 FQNEAQ (reference sequence). The CDR3 consists of 14 residues. The complete variable domain, with remaining parts taken from reference TRBV7-9 and TRBJ1-5, reads DTGVSQNPRHKITKRGQNVTFRCDPISEHNRLYWYRQTLGQGPEFLTYFQNEAQLEKSRLLSDRFSAERPKGSFSTLEIQRTEQGDSAMYLCASSGQGGVQPQHFGDGTRLSIL.

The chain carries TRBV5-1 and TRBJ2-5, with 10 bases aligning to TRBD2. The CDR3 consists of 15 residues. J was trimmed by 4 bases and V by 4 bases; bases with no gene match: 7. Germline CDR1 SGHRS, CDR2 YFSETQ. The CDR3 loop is CASSLALAGGETQYF. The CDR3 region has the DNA TGCGCCAGCAGCCTCGCCTTAGCGGGAGGAGAGACCCAGTACTTC.

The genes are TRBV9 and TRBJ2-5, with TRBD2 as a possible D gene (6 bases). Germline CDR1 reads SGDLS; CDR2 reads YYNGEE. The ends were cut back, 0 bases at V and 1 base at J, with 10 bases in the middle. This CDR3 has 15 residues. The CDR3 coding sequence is TGTGCCAGCAGCGTAGGAGGTAGCGGCCAAGAGACCCAGTACTTC. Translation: CASSVGGSGQETQYF.

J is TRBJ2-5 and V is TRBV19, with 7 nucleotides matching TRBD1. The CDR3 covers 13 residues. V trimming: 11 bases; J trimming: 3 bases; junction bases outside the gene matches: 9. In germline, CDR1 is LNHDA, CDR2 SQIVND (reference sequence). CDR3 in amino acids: CACQAGTEETQYF. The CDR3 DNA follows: TGTGCCTGCCAAGCCGGGACAGAAGAGACCCAGTACTTC. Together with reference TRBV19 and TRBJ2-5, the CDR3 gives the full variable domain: DGGITQSPKYLFRKEGQNVTLSCEQNLNHDAMYWYRQDPGQGLRLIYYSQIVNDFQKGDIAEGYSVSREKKESFPLTVTSAQKNPTAFYLCACQAGTEETQYFGPGTRLLVL.

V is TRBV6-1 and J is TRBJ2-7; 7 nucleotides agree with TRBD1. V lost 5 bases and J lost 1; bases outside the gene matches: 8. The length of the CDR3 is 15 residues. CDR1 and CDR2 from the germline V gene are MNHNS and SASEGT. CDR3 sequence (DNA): TGTGCCAGCAGTCCTCACAGGGGCCCATCCTACGAGCAGTACTTC. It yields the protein CASSPHRGPSYEQYF.

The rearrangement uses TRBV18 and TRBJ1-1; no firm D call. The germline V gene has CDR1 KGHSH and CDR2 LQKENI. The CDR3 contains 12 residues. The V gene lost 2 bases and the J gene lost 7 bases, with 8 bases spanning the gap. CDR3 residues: CASSPRELEAFF. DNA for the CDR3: TGTGCCAGCTCACCAAGGGAGCTTGAAGCTTTCTTT.

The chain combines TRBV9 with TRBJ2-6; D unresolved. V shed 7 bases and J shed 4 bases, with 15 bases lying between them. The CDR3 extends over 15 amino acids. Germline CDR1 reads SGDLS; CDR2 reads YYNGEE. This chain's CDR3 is CASALGSLGANVLTF. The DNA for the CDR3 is TGTGCCAGCGCCTTAGGCAGTCTGGGGGCCAACGTCCTGACTTTC.

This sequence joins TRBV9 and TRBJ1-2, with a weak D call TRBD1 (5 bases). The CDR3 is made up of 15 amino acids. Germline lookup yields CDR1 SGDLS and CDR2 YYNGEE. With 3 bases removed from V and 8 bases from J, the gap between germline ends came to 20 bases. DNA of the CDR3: TGTGCCAGCAGCGCAATTGACAGACTTTATGTGGGCTACACCTTC. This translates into CASSAIDRLYVGYTF.

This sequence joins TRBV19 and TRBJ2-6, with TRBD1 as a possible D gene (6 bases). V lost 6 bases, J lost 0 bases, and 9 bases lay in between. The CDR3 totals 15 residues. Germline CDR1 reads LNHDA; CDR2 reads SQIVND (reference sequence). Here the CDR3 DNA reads TGTGCCAGTAGCAAGACAGGCTCTGGGGCCAACGTCCTGACTTTC. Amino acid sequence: CASSKTGSGANVLTF. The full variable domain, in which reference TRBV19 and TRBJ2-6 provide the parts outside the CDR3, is DGGITQSPKYLFRKEGQNVTLSCEQNLNHDAMYWYRQDPGQGLRLIYYSQIVNDFQKGDIAEGYSVSREKKESFPLTVTSAQKNPTAFYLCASSKTGSGANVLTFGAGSRLTVL.

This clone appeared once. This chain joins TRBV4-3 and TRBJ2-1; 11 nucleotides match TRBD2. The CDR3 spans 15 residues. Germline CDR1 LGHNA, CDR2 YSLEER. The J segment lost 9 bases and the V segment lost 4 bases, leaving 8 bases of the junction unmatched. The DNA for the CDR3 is TGCGCCAGCAGCCCGGGACTAGCGGAGCGGGGTGAGCAGTTCTTC. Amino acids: CASSPGLAERGEQFF.

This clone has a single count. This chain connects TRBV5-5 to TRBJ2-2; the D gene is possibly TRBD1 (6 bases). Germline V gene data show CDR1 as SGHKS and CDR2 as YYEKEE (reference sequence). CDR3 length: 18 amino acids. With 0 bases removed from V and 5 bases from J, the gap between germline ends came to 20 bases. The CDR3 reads CASSLAIGQQYLTGELFF. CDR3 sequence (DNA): TGTGCCAGCAGCTTGGCCATAGGACAGCAGTATTTAACCGGGGAGCTGTTTTTT. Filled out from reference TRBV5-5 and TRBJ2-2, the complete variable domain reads DAGVTQSPTHLIKTRGQQVTLRCSPISGHKSVSWYQQVLGQGPQFIFQYYEKEERGRGNFPDRFSARQFPNYSSELNVNALLLGDSALYLCASSLAIGQQYLTGELFFGEGSRLTVL.

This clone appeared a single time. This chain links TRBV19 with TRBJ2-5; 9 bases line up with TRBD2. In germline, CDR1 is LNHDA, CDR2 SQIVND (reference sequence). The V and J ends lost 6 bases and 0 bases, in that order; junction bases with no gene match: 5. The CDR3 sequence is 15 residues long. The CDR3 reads CASSRSGRDQETQYF. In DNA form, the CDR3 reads TGTGCCAGTAGCCGTAGCGGGAGAGACCAAGAGACCCAGTACTTC.

The CDR3 here is CAISVGTSGKSTDTQYF. The DNA of the CDR3 is TGTGCCATCAGTGTGGGGACTAGCGGGAAGAGCACAGATACGCAGTATTTT. The chain uses TRBV10-3 and TRBJ2-3; 13 bases are a match to TRBD2. The CDR3 consists of 17 residues. CDR1 is ENHRY and CDR2 is SYGVKD in the germline V gene. Trimming removed 4 bases from V and 0 bases from J; junction bases left unmatched: 4.

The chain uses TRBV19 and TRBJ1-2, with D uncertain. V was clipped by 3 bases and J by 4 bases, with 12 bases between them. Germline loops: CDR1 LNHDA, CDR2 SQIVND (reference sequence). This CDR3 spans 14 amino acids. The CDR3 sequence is CASSIGPATYGYTF. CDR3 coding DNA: TGTGCCAGTAGTATCGGGCCAGCGACCTATGGCTACACCTTC.

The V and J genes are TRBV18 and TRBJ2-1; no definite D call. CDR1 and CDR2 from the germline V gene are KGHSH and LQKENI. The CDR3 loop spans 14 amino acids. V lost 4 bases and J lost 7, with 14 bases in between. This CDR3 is CASSRLTLENEQFF. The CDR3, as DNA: TGTGCCAGCTCACGGCTGACCCTAGAAAATGAGCAGTTCTTC.

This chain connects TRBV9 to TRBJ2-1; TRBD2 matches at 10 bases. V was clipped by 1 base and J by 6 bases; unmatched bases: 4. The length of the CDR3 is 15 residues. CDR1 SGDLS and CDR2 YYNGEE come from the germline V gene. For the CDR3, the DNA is TGTGCCAGCAGCGTAATCAGCGGGGGGGTCAATGAGCAGTTCTTC. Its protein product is CASSVISGGVNEQFF.

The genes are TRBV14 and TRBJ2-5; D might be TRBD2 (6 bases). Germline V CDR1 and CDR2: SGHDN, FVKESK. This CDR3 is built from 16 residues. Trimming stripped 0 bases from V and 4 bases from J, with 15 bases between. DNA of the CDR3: TGTGCCAGCAGCCAAGAGGCCCCGGGAGTGGGAGAGACCCAGTACTTC. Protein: CASSQEAPGVGETQYF. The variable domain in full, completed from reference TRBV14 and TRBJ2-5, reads EAGVTQFPSHSVIEKGQTVTLRCDPISGHDNLYWYRRVMGKEIKFLLHFVKESKQDESGMPNNRFLAERTGGTYSTLKVQPAELEDSGVYFCASSQEAPGVGETQYFGPGTRLLVL.

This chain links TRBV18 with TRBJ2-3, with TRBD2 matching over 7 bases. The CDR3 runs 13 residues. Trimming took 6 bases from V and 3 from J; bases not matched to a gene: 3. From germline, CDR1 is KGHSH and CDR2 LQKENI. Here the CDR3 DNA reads TGTGCCAGCTCCTCGGGGGGAACAGATACGCAGTATTTT. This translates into CASSSGGTDTQYF.

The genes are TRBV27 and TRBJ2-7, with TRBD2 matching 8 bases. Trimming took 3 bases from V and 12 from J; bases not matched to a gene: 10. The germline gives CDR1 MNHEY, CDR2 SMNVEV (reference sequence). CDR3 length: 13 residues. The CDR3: CASSFSGKPHRYF. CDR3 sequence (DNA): TGTGCCAGCAGTTTTAGCGGGAAACCCCATCGGTACTTC.

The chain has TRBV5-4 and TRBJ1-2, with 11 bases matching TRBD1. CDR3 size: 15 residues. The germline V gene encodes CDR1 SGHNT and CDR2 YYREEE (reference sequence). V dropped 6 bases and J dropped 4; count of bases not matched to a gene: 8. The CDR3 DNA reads TGTGCCAGCACCCCTCAGGGGACAGGGGGCTATGGCTACACCTTC. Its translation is CASTPQGTGGYGYTF. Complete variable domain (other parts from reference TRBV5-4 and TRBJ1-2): ETGVTQSPTHLIKTRGQQVTLRCSSQSGHNTVSWYQQALGQGPQFIFQYYREEENGRGNFPPRFSGLQFPNYSSELNVNALELDDSALYLCASTPQGTGGYGYTFGSGTRLTVV.